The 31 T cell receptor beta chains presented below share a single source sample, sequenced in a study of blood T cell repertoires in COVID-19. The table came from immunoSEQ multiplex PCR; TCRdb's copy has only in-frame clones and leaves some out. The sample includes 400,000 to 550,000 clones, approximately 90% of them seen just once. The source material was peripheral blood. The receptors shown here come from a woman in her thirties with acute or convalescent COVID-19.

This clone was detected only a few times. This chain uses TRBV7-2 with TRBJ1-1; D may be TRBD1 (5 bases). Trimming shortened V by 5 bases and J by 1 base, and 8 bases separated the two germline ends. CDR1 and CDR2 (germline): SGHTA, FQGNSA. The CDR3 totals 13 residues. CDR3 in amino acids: CASSTGQNTEAFF. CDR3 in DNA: TGTGCCAGCAGCACAGGCCAGAACACTGAAGCTTTCTTT. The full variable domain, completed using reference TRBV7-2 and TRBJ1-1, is GAGVSQSPSNKVTEKGKDVELRCDPISGHTALYWYRQSLGQGLEFLIYFQGNSAPDKSGLPSDRFSAERTGGSVSTLTIQRTQQEDSAVYLCASSTGQNTEAFFGQGTRLTVV.

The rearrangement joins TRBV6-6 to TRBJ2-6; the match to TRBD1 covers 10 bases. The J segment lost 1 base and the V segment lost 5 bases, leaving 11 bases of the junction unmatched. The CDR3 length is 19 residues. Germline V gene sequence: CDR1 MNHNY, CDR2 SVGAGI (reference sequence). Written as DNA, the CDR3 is TGTGCCAGCAGTCGAGGAACCGGGACAGGGGTATCTGGGGCCAACGTCCTGACTTTC. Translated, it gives CASSRGTGTGVSGANVLTF.

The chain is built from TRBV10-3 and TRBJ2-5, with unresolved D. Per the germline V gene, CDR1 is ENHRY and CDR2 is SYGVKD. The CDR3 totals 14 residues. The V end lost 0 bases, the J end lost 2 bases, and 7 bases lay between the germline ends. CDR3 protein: CAISESMTQETQYF. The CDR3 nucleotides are TGTGCCATCAGTGAGTCGATGACTCAAGAGACCCAGTACTTC.

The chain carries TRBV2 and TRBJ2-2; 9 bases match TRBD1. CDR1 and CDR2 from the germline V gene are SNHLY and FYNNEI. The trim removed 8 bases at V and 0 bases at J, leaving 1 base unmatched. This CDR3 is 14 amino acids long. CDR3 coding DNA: TGTGCCAGCCGGACAGGGGCGAACACCGGGGAGCTGTTTTTT. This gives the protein CASRTGANTGELFF.

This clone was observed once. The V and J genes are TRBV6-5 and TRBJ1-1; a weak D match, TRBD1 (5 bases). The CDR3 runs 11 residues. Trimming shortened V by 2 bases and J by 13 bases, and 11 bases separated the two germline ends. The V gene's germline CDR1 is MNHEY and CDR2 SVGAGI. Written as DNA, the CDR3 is TGTGCCAGCAGTTACAAAGACAGACTTTTCTTT. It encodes CASSYKDRLFF.

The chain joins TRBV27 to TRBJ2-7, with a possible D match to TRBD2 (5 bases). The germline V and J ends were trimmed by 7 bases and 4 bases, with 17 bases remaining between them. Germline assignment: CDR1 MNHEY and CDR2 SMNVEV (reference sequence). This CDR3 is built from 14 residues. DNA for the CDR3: TGTGCCAGCACCGCTTCTGCGCTAGCTTACGAGCAGTACTTC. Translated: CASTASALAYEQYF.

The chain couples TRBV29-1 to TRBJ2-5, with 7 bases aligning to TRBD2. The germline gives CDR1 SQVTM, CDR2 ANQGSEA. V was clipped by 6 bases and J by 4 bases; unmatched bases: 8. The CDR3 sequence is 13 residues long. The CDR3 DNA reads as TGCAGCGTAACCGGGGGGAGTATAGAGACCCAGTACTTC. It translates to CSVTGGSIETQYF.

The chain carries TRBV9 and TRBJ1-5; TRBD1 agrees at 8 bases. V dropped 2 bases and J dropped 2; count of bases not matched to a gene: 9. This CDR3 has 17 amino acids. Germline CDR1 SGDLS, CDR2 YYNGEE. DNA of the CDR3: TGTGCCAGCAGCGTTGACCCGACAGGGGAGGGCAATCAGCCCCAGCATTTT. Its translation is CASSVDPTGEGNQPQHF. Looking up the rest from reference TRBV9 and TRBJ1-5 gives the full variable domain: DSGVTQTPKHLITATGQRVTLRCSPRSGDLSVYWYQQSLDQGLQFLIQYYNGEERAKGNILERFSAQQFPDLHSELNLSSLELGDSALYFCASSVDPTGEGNQPQHFGDGTRLSIL.

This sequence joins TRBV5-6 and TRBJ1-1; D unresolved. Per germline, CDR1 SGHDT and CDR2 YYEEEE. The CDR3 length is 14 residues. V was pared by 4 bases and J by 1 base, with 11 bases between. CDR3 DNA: TGTGCCAGCAGCCTCCGGGAGAGGAACACTGAAGCTTTCTTT. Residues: CASSLRERNTEAFF.

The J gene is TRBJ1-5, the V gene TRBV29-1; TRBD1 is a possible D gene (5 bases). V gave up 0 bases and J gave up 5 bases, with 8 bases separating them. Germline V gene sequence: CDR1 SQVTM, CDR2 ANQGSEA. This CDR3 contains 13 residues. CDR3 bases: TGCAGCGTTGAAGACGGAGGGGATCAGCCCCAGCATTTT. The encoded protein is CSVEDGGDQPQHF.

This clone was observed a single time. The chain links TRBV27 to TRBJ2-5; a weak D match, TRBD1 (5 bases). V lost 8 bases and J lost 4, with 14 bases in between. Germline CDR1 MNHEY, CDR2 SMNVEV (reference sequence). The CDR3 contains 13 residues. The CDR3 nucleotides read TGTGCCAGCGGGTTCCAGGGTGGAGAGACCCAGTACTTC. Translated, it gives CASGFQGGETQYF.

CDR3 residues: CSVGTASGNTIYF. Here the CDR3 DNA reads TGCAGCGTAGGGACAGCCTCTGGAAACACCATATATTTT. The chain combines TRBV29-1 with TRBJ1-3; TRBD1 agrees at 7 bases. V was clipped by 6 bases and J by 0 bases; unmatched bases: 2. CDR3 length: 13 amino acids. Germline loops: CDR1 SQVTM, CDR2 ANQGSEA.

CDR3 loop: CSVEINNEQFF. CDR3 sequence (DNA): TGCAGCGTTGAAATAAACAATGAGCAGTTCTTC. The chain recombines TRBV29-1 with TRBJ2-1; D gene ambiguous. The CDR3 sequence is 11 residues long. Trimming removed 2 bases at V and 5 bases at J, with 4 bases between. Germline-derived CDR1 and CDR2 are SQVTM and ANQGSEA.

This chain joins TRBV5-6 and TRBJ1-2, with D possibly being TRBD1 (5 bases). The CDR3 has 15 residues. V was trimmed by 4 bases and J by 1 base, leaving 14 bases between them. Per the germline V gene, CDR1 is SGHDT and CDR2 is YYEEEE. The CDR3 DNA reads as TGTGCCAGCAGCCCCCGACAGCTACATAACTATGGCTACACCTTC. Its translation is CASSPRQLHNYGYTF.

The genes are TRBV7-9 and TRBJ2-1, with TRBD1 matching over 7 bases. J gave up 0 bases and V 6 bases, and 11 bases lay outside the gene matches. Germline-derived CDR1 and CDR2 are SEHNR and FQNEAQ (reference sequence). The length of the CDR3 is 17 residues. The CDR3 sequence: CASSQRQGKSSYNEQFF. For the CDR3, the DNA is TGTGCCAGCAGTCAAAGACAGGGAAAAAGCTCCTACAATGAGCAGTTCTTC.

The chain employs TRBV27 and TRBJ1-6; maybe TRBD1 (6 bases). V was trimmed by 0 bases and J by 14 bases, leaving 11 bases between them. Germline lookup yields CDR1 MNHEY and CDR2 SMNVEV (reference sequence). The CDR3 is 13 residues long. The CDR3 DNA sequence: TGTGCCAGCAGTTTATCGCAGGGGACGACCCTCCACTTT. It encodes CASSLSQGTTLHF.

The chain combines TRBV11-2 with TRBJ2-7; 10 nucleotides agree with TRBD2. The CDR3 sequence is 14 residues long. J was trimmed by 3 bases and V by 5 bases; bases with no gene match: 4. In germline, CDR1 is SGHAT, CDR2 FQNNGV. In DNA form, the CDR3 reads TGTGCCAGCAGCCGGACTAGCGGACACTACGAGCAGTACTTC. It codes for CASSRTSGHYEQYF.

CDR3 DNA: TGTGCCAGCAGCTTAGCCCTACGGACTAGCGACGCTGAGCAGTTCTTC. Its protein is CASSLALRTSDAEQFF. This chain links TRBV7-9 with TRBJ2-1; 9 bases are shared with TRBD2. CDR1 is SEHNR, CDR2 FQNEAQ, per germline (reference sequence). J was trimmed by 9 bases and V by 0 bases; bases with no gene match: 9. This CDR3 is built from 16 residues.

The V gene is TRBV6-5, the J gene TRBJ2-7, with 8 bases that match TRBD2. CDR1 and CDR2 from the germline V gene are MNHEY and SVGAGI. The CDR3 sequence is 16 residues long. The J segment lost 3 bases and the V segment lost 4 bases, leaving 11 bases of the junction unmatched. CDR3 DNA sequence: TGTGCCAGCAGTTCTCAGGGACGGGGGGGCGGCTACGAGCAGTACTTC. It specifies CASSSQGRGGGYEQYF.

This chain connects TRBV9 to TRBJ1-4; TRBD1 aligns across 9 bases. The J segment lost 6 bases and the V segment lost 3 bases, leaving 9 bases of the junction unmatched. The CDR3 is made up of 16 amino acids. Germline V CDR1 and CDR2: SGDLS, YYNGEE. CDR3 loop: CASSASAGQGYEKLFF. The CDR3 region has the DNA TGTGCCAGCAGCGCCAGTGCGGGACAGGGCTATGAAAAACTGTTTTTT.

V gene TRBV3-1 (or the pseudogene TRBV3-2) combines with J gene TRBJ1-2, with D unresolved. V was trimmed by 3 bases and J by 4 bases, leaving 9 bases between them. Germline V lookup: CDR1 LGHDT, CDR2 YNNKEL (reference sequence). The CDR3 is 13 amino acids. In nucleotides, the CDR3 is TGTGCCAGCAGCCAGGGGAGGTTCTATGGCTACACCTTC. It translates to CASSQGRFYGYTF.

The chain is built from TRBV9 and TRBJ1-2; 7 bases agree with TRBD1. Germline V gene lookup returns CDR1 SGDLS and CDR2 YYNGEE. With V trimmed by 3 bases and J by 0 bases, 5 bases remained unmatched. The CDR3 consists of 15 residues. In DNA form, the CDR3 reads TGTGCCAGCAGCGCCACCGGGACAGCTAACTATGGCTACACCTTC. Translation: CASSATGTANYGYTF.

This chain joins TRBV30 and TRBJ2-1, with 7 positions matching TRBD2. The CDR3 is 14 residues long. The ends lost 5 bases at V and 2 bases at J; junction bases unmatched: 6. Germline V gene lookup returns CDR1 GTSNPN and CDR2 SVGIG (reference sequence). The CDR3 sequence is CAWAGGSPYNEQFF. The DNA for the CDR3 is TGTGCCTGGGCCGGGGGGTCCCCCTACAATGAGCAGTTCTTC.

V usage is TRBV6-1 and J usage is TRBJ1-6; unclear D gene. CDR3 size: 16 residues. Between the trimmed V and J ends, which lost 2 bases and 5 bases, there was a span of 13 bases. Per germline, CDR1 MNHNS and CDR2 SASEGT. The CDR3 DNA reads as TGTGCCAGCAGTGAACCGGGTGAGGGTAATAATTCACCCCTCCACTTT. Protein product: CASSEPGEGNNSPLHF.

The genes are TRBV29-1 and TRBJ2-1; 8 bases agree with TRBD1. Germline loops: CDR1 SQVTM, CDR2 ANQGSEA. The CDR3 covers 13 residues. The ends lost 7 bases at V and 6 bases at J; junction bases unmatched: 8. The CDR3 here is CSGQGNLGNEQFF. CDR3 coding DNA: TGCAGCGGACAGGGGAATTTGGGCAATGAGCAGTTCTTC.

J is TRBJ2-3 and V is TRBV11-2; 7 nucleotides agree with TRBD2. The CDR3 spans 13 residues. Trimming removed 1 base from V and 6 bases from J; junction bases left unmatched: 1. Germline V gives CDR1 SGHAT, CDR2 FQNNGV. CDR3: CASSLVGGDTQYF. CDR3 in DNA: TGTGCCAGCAGCTTAGTGGGAGGGGATACGCAGTATTTT.

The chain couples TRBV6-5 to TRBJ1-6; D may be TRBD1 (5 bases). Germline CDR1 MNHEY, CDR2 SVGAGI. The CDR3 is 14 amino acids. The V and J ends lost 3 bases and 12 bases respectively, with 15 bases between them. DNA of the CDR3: TGTGCCAGCAGTTATGGCGCAGGGTTTGGACCCCTCCACTTT. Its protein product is CASSYGAGFGPLHF.

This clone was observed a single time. The CDR3 nucleotides read TGCGCCAGCAGCCCCCAACCCCGTTCGACAGGGGGCAACACTGAAGCTTTCTTT. Protein product: CASSPQPRSTGGNTEAFF. J is TRBJ1-1 and V is TRBV4-1; 10 bases are shared with TRBD1. This CDR3 comprises 18 residues. V lost 4 bases and J lost 2; bases outside the gene matches: 13. In germline, CDR1 is MGHRA, CDR2 YSYEKL.

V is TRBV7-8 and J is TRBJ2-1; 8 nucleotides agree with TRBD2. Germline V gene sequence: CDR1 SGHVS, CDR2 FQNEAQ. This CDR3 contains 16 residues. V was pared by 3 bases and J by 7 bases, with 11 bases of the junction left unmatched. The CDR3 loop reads CASSFAASGGENEQFF. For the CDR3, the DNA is TGTGCCAGCAGCTTCGCGGCGAGCGGGGGTGAAAATGAGCAGTTCTTC.

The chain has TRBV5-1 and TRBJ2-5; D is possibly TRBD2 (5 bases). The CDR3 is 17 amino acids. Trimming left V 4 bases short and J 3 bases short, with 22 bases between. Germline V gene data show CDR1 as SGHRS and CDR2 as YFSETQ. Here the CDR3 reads CASSTLPHVSGEETQYF. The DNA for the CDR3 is TGCGCCAGCAGCACCCTCCCCCACGTATCCGGGGAAGAGACCCAGTACTTC.

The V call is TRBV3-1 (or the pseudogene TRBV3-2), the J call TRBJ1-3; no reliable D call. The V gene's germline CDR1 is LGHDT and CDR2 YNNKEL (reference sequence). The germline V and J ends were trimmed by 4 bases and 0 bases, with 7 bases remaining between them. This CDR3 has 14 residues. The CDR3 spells CASSPSPSGNTIYF. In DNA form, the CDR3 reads TGTGCCAGCAGCCCCAGTCCCTCTGGAAACACCATATATTTT.